Listed below are T cell receptor beta chains from one sample, sequenced in a study of blood T cells in healthy people across ages. MiXCR was run by TCRdb on the 5' RACE reads, yielding one entry per CDR3 protein. The sample lists under 1,000,000 distinct CDR3 sequences; around 50% were seen once. Sequencing was done on a sample of blood. The source of these receptors is a man older than 75 in good health. Both conserved end residues are part of each CDR3. A D gene is named only where the DNA matches it firmly. Some rows mark clone size as missing; the rest say once, few, many or name a class of expanded clone.

j_gene | d_gene | v_gene | abundance | CDR3nt | CDR3aa
TRBJ2-4 | . | TRBV7-9 | few | TGTGCCAGCAGCTTAGCCACAGGGTGGGGAAACATTCAGTACTTC | CASSLATGWGNIQYF
TRBJ1-1 | . | TRBV4-1 | many | TGCGCCAGCAGCCAAGCTGCGGGTTTCGAGAACACTGAAGCTTTCTTT | CASSQAAGFENTEAFF
TRBJ2-3 | TRBD2 | TRBV9 | . | TGTGCCAGCAGCGTAGGAAGGACTAGCGGGAGCACAGATACGCAGTATTTT | CASSVGRTSGSTDTQYF
TRBJ2-5 | . | TRBV20-1 | once | TGCAGTGCTAGGAGGGCAGGGAATCGGGAGACCCAGTACTTC | CSARRAGNRETQYF
TRBJ2-5 | TRBD1 | TRBV27 | . | TGTGCCAGCAGTTTATCGCCAGGGGGAGAGACCCAGTACTTC | CASSLSPGGETQYF
TRBJ2-7 | . | TRBV25-1 | few | TGTGCCAGCAGGCCGTCCCAGGGTTACTACGAGCAGTACTTC | CASRPSQGYYEQYF
TRBJ2-7 | . | TRBV20-1 | . | TGCAGTGCTAGAGATGGGGGAGTGGTCAAAAACATTCTGTACTTC | CSARDGGVVKNILYF
TRBJ2-1 | . | TRBV6-6 | few | TGTGCCAGCAGGGCCAGGGTGAATGAGCAGTTCTTC | CASRARVNEQFF
TRBJ2-4 | TRBD1 | TRBV10-3 | . | TGTGCCATCAGTGAGGGTAGGGACAGGAGCAATGAGCAGTACTTC | CAISEGRDRSNEQYF
TRBJ2-7 | . | TRBV2 | . | TGTGCCAGCAGAGCTCGGGGGCTTAGACTTGGCGAGCAGTACTTC | CASRARGLRLGEQYF
TRBJ1-4 | . | TRBV11-2 | . | TGTGCCAGCAGCTTAGACCGGGGCCCTAATGAAAAACTGTTTTTT | CASSLDRGPNEKLFF
TRBJ1-2 | . | TRBV12-3/TRBV12-4 | . | TGTGCCAGCAGTTCCGGGACCTATGGCTACACCTTC | CASSSGTYGYTF
TRBJ2-5 | . | TRBV13 | few | TGTGCCAGCAGCTTATCGGTGGAAGGGGAGCAGTACTTC | CASSLSVEGEQYF
TRBJ2-7 | TRBD2 | TRBV9 | . | TGTGCCAGCAGCGTAGCTCCAGCATGGGAGGGCTACGAGCAGTACTTC | CASSVAPAWEGYEQYF
TRBJ1-6 | TRBD1 | TRBV7-2 | few | TGTGCCAGCAGCTCTGCAGGGGGTTATAATTCACCCCTCCACTTT | CASSSAGGYNSPLHF
TRBJ1-6 | . | TRBV30 | few | TGTGCCTTAACACCTCAGGGACTTGATTCACCCCTCCACTTT | CALTPQGLDSPLHF
TRBJ2-5 | . | TRBV7-3 | . | TGTGCCAGCAGCTCGGAAGTCGGGAAGCAGTACTTC | CASSSEVGKQYF
TRBJ2-1 | . | TRBV6-2/TRBV6-3 | . | TGTGCCAGCAGTCGTACTATTACCTACAATGAGCAGTTCTTC | CASSRTITYNEQFF
TRBJ1-2 | TRBD1 | TRBV20-1 | few | TGCAGTGCTATTTACAGGGGCGATGGCTACACCTTC | CSAIYRGDGYTF
TRBJ2-1 | . | TRBV7-3 | . | TGTGCCAGCAGCTTAATGGGTGGTGAGCAGTTCTTC | CASSLMGGEQFF
TRBJ1-5 | . | TRBV7-2 | . | TGTGCCAGCGAACCGGGCGGGAGTAGCAATCAGCCCCAGCATTTT | CASEPGGSSNQPQHF
TRBJ2-7 | TRBD2 | TRBV6-1 | . | TGTGCCAGCAGCAGAACCGGGACTAGCGGGTTACACACAAGCTCCTACGAGCAGTACTTC | CASSRTGTSGLHTSSYEQYF
TRBJ2-5 | . | TRBV7-7 | . | TGTGCTAGCAGCTCAGCCGCGGGTCGCCAAGAGACCCAGTACTTC | CASSSAAGRQETQYF
TRBJ2-4 | . | TRBV19 | few | TGTGCCAGTAGTAACATGGGAAACATTCAGTACTTC | CASSNMGNIQYF
TRBJ2-2 | TRBD2 | TRBV20-1 | . | TGCAGTGCCCCTTTGATAGCGGGAGGGGCGAACACCGGGGAGCTGTTTTTT | CSAPLIAGGANTGELFF
TRBJ2-3 | . | TRBV7-2 | few | TGTGCCAGCAGCTCCCAAACCTCCTCCTCCGCAGATACGCAGTATTTT | CASSSQTSSSADTQYF
TRBJ2-1 | TRBD2 | TRBV11-2 | . | TGTGCCACCACAAAAGGAGCGGGAGTCTACAATGAGCAGTTCTTC | CATTKGAGVYNEQFF
TRBJ2-7 | TRBD2 | TRBV12-3/TRBV12-4 | . | TGTGCCAGCAGTTTAGATGTAGCGGGGCGTTACAATGAGCAGTACTTC | CASSLDVAGRYNEQYF
TRBJ2-1 | TRBD2 | TRBV7-8 | . | TGTGCCAGCAGCTTAGCGGAGGCGGGAGCCATACTCAATGAGCAGTTCTTC | CASSLAEAGAILNEQFF
TRBJ1-1 | . | TRBV5-1 | . | TGCGCCAGCAGCGAGGGACGGATGAACACTGAAGCTTTCTTT | CASSEGRMNTEAFF
TRBJ2-3 | . | TRBV10-3 | once | TGTGCCATCAGTGAAGTCGGGGCCGATACGCAGTATTTT | CAISEVGADTQYF
TRBJ2-1 | . | TRBV7-3 | . | TGTGCCAGCAGCTTAGGTTTGGGTGAGCAGTTCTTC | CASSLGLGEQFF
TRBJ2-5 | TRBD2 | TRBV12-3/TRBV12-4 | . | TGTGCCAGCAGTTTAGGACAGCGCGGGAGGACCCAGTACTTC | CASSLGQRGRTQYF
TRBJ2-1 | TRBD1 | TRBV5-1 | few | TGCGCCAGCAGCTCTTCCGGGACAGAGCTGTTCTTC | CASSSSGTELFF
TRBJ2-4 | . | TRBV5-5 | few | TGTGCCAGCAGCGAGCAGGGGTGGGACATTCAGTACTTC | CASSEQGWDIQYF
TRBJ2-3 | . | TRBV12-3/TRBV12-4 | . | TGTGCCAGCAGAGTTCAACAGGGAGAATGGGGAGATACGCAGTATTTT | CASRVQQGEWGDTQYF
TRBJ2-7 | TRBD2 | TRBV7-3 | few | TGTGCCAGCAGCCCAGGGACTAGCGAGCAGTACTTC | CASSPGTSEQYF